This is a list of T cell receptor beta chains from one sample in a study of blood T cells in healthy people across ages. TCRdb processed the 5' RACE reads anew with MiXCR; each CDR3 protein has one entry. The sample shows around 800,000 distinct CDR3 sequences, roughly 46% of them seen only once. Sequenced input: blood. The receptors originated from a man aged 80 or over in good health. CDR3s include the opening cysteine and the closing phenylalanine or tryptophan. Each record gives: V gene, J gene, D gene, clone size, CDR3 protein, CDR3 DNA. A D gene is named only where the DNA matches it firmly. Size values are once, few and many counts, or a class for expanded clones, and some rows have none.

V gene: TRBV21-1; J gene: TRBJ1-2; D gene: NA; clone size: NA; CDR3 protein: CASSKWDRDYGYTF; CDR3 DNA: TGTGCCAGCAGCAAATGGGACAGGGACTATGGCTACACCTTC
V gene: TRBV21-1; J gene: TRBJ1-6; D gene: NA; clone size: NA; CDR3 protein: CASSRGDSPPHF; CDR3 DNA: TGTGCCAGCAGCCGAGGGGATTCACCCCCCCACTTT
V gene: TRBV7-2; J gene: TRBJ2-5; D gene: NA; clone size: many; CDR3 protein: CASSPRRETQYF; CDR3 DNA: TGTGCCAGCAGCCCCCGCAGGGAGACCCAGTACTTC
V gene: TRBV5-5; J gene: TRBJ1-4; D gene: NA; clone size: NA; CDR3 protein: CASSSPVRANEKLFF; CDR3 DNA: TGTGCCAGCAGCTCGCCAGTGAGAGCTAATGAAAAACTGTTTTTT
V gene: TRBV9; J gene: TRBJ2-5; D gene: NA; clone size: NA; CDR3 protein: CASSVDSIGYRAQQYF; CDR3 DNA: TGTGCCAGCAGCGTAGACAGCATCGGGTACCGGGCTCAGCAGTACTTC
V gene: TRBV7-6; J gene: TRBJ2-3; D gene: TRBD2; clone size: NA; CDR3 protein: CASSLGSQKSGTSTDTQYF; CDR3 DNA: TGTGCCAGCAGCTTGGGATCGCAGAAAAGCGGGACGAGCACAGATACGCAGTATTTT
V gene: TRBV3-1; J gene: TRBJ1-2; D gene: TRBD1; clone size: few; CDR3 protein: CASSQQGGDGYTF; CDR3 DNA: TGTGCCAGCAGCCAACAGGGGGGTGACGGCTACACCTTC
V gene: TRBV6-2/TRBV6-3; J gene: TRBJ2-7; D gene: NA; clone size: NA; CDR3 protein: CASSLTEIAASSYEQYF; CDR3 DNA: TGTGCCAGCAGCCTCACCGAAATAGCGGCTAGCTCCTACGAGCAGTACTTC
V gene: TRBV28; J gene: TRBJ2-1; D gene: TRBD2; clone size: many; CDR3 protein: CASSLPTTMGLAGENSYNEQFF; CDR3 DNA: TGTGCCAGCAGTTTACCGACGACTATGGGACTAGCGGGAGAGAACTCCTACAATGAGCAGTTCTTC
V gene: TRBV20-1; J gene: TRBJ2-1; D gene: NA; clone size: NA; CDR3 protein: CSATPLSSYNEQFF; CDR3 DNA: TGTAGTGCTACTCCCCTTTCCTCCTACAATGAGCAGTTCTTC
V gene: TRBV20-1; J gene: TRBJ1-4; D gene: TRBD1; clone size: NA; CDR3 protein: CSAKDRVGYEKLFF; CDR3 DNA: TGCAGTGCTAAGGACAGGGTGGGGTACGAAAAACTGTTTTTT
V gene: TRBV7-7; J gene: TRBJ2-1; D gene: TRBD2; clone size: many; CDR3 protein: CASSTSPSGTEFF; CDR3 DNA: TGTGCTAGCAGCACCAGCCCTAGCGGCACGGAGTTCTTC
V gene: TRBV27; J gene: TRBJ2-5; D gene: NA; clone size: NA; CDR3 protein: CASSTSGNPAKTQYF; CDR3 DNA: TGTGCCAGCAGTACCTCCGGGAACCCGGCGAAGACCCAGTACTTC
V gene: TRBV20-1; J gene: TRBJ2-3; D gene: TRBD2; clone size: few; CDR3 protein: CSASRFSGRGTDTQYF; CDR3 DNA: TGCAGTGCTAGTCGCTTCAGCGGGAGAGGAACAGATACGCAGTATTTT
V gene: TRBV24-1; J gene: TRBJ1-2; D gene: TRBD1; clone size: NA; CDR3 protein: CATSDGTVNYGYTF; CDR3 DNA: TGTGCCACCAGTGATGGGACAGTTAACTATGGCTACACCTTC
V gene: TRBV15; J gene: TRBJ2-5; D gene: TRBD2; clone size: many; CDR3 protein: CATSREGEGAGVYEQYF; CDR3 DNA: TGTGCCACCAGCAGAGAAGGGGAGGGAGCGGGAGTCTATGAGCAGTACTTC
V gene: TRBV29-1; J gene: TRBJ2-6; D gene: NA; clone size: NA; CDR3 protein: CSVEVGVFSGANVLTF; CDR3 DNA: TGCAGCGTTGAAGTCGGTGTTTTCTCTGGGGCCAACGTCCTGACTTTC
V gene: TRBV10-1; J gene: TRBJ2-5; D gene: TRBD1; clone size: NA; CDR3 protein: CTSSKHTGTEQYF; CDR3 DNA: TGCACCAGCAGCAAACACACAGGGACAGAGCAGTACTTC
V gene: TRBV12-3/TRBV12-4; J gene: TRBJ1-1; D gene: TRBD1; clone size: many; CDR3 protein: CASSLTGGDTEAFF; CDR3 DNA: TGTGCCAGCAGTTTAACAGGGGGTGACACTGAAGCTTTCTTT
V gene: TRBV7-2; J gene: TRBJ2-1; D gene: TRBD2; clone size: few; CDR3 protein: CASSSPGLARYNEQFF; CDR3 DNA: TGTGCCAGCAGCAGTCCGGGACTAGCGCGTTACAATGAGCAGTTCTTC
V gene: TRBV7-2; J gene: TRBJ2-5; D gene: NA; clone size: NA; CDR3 protein: CASSAAAGWGTQYF; CDR3 DNA: TGTGCCAGCAGCGCGGCGGCAGGTTGGGGGACCCAGTACTTC
V gene: TRBV6-5; J gene: TRBJ2-1; D gene: NA; clone size: NA; CDR3 protein: CASSYAGLDNEQFF; CDR3 DNA: TGTGCCAGCAGTTACGCAGGGTTGGACAATGAGCAGTTCTTC
V gene: TRBV13; J gene: TRBJ2-5; D gene: NA; clone size: few; CDR3 protein: CASSHRRGQETQYF; CDR3 DNA: TGTGCCAGCAGCCATAGGAGGGGCCAAGAGACCCAGTACTTC
V gene: TRBV3-1; J gene: TRBJ1-2; D gene: TRBD1; clone size: few; CDR3 protein: CASSQVGGDGYTF; CDR3 DNA: TGTGCCAGCAGCCAAGTAGGGGGCGATGGCTACACCTTC
V gene: TRBV2; J gene: TRBJ2-7; D gene: TRBD2; clone size: many; CDR3 protein: CASVLYSPGGEQYF; CDR3 DNA: TGTGCCAGCGTCTTGTACTCCCCGGGGGGCGAGCAGTACTTC
V gene: TRBV7-2; J gene: TRBJ1-4; D gene: NA; clone size: NA; CDR3 protein: CASSFPAGKLFF; CDR3 DNA: TGTGCCAGCAGCTTCCCGGCAGGAAAACTGTTTTTT
V gene: TRBV11-3; J gene: TRBJ2-7; D gene: NA; clone size: few; CDR3 protein: CASSLQQGEQYF; CDR3 DNA: TGTGCCAGCAGCTTACAACAGGGCGAGCAGTACTTC
V gene: TRBV18; J gene: TRBJ2-7; D gene: NA; clone size: NA; CDR3 protein: CASSELAGAPYEQYF; CDR3 DNA: TGTGCCAGCTCCGAACTAGCAGGGGCACCCTACGAGCAGTACTTC
V gene: TRBV28; J gene: TRBJ2-7; D gene: NA; clone size: few; CDR3 protein: CASSPSDLLSYEQYF; CDR3 DNA: TGTGCCAGCAGTCCCAGTGACCTCCTGTCCTACGAGCAGTACTTC
V gene: TRBV20-1; J gene: TRBJ2-3; D gene: NA; clone size: many; CDR3 protein: CSARRLAGGTDTQYF; CDR3 DNA: TGCAGTGCTAGACGTCTAGCTGGGGGCACAGATACGCAGTATTTT
V gene: TRBV6-2/TRBV6-3; J gene: TRBJ2-7; D gene: NA; clone size: NA; CDR3 protein: CASSVSHEQYF; CDR3 DNA: TGTGCCAGCAGCGTATCCCACGAGCAGTACTTC
V gene: TRBV9; J gene: TRBJ2-7; D gene: NA; clone size: few; CDR3 protein: CASTPGHNSYEQYF; CDR3 DNA: TGTGCCAGCACTCCAGGACATAACAGTTACGAGCAGTACTTC
V gene: TRBV7-2; J gene: TRBJ2-1; D gene: NA; clone size: NA; CDR3 protein: CASSLVGIRNELFF; CDR3 DNA: TGTGCCAGCAGCTTAGTAGGGATCCGAAATGAGCTGTTCTTC
V gene: TRBV28; J gene: TRBJ2-7; D gene: NA; clone size: few; CDR3 protein: CASHTSGWVGAQYF; CDR3 DNA: TGTGCCAGCCACACATCAGGGTGGGTAGGGGCGCAGTACTTC
V gene: TRBV7-9; J gene: TRBJ2-7; D gene: NA; clone size: few; CDR3 protein: CASSPSPGNEQYF; CDR3 DNA: TGTGCCAGCAGCCCTTCCCCAGGGAACGAGCAGTACTTC
V gene: TRBV29-1; J gene: TRBJ2-7; D gene: TRBD1; clone size: few; CDR3 protein: CSVEVFRQGSYEQYF; CDR3 DNA: TGCAGCGTTGAAGTGTTTCGACAGGGTTCCTACGAGCAGTACTTC
V gene: TRBV6-2/TRBV6-3; J gene: TRBJ1-2; D gene: NA; clone size: NA; CDR3 protein: CASSYEGDYGYTF; CDR3 DNA: TGTGCCAGCAGTTACGAGGGGGACTATGGCTACACCTTC
V gene: TRBV20-1; J gene: TRBJ2-3; D gene: TRBD2; clone size: once; CDR3 protein: CSAKTSGRWDTQYF; CDR3 DNA: TGCAGTGCTAAGACTAGCGGGAGGTGGGATACGCAGTATTTT
V gene: TRBV25-1; J gene: TRBJ2-1; D gene: NA; clone size: NA; CDR3 protein: CASSDSNVGRGQFF; CDR3 DNA: TGTGCCAGCAGTGATTCCAACGTCGGGCGGGGGCAGTTCTTC
V gene: TRBV7-2; J gene: TRBJ2-3; D gene: TRBD2; clone size: NA; CDR3 protein: CASSSWTSETDTQYF; CDR3 DNA: TGTGCCAGCAGCTCCTGGACTAGCGAGACAGATACGCAGTATTTT
V gene: TRBV12-3/TRBV12-4; J gene: TRBJ2-7; D gene: TRBD2; clone size: few; CDR3 protein: CASTIGRGPYEQYF; CDR3 DNA: TGTGCCAGCACTATTGGGAGGGGACCCTACGAGCAGTACTTC
V gene: TRBV7-2; J gene: TRBJ1-1; D gene: NA; clone size: few; CDR3 protein: CASSPRGYRTEAFF; CDR3 DNA: TGTGCCAGCAGCCCTCGCGGGTATCGGACTGAAGCTTTCTTT